The 10 T cell receptor beta chains presented below share a single source sample, sequenced in a study of blood T cell repertoires in COVID-19. The method was immunoSEQ multiplex PCR; TCRdb's version includes in-frame clones alone and lacks a portion of them. The data contain approximately 380,000 clones, just over 90% of them singletons. The sequencing sample was made of PBMCs or T cells enriched from blood (not recorded which). The receptor source for this set is a woman aged 40 to 50 who had been exposed to COVID-19.

This clone showed up just once. This sequence joins TRBV24-1 and TRBJ1-5, with 8 bases that match TRBD1. Losses at the gene ends were 9 bases for V and 6 bases for J; bases not matched to a gene: 6. CDR1 KGHDR and CDR2 SFDVKD come from the germline V gene. The CDR3 extends over 13 amino acids. CDR3 region: CATSTGVSQPQHF. CDR3 nucleotide sequence: TGTGCCACCTCGACAGGGGTGAGTCAGCCCCAGCATTTT.

The CDR3 coding sequence is TGTGCCAGTAGTAATGGAGGGTACGGGGAGACCCAGTACTTC. Translation gives CASSNGGYGETQYF. The V and J genes are TRBV19 and TRBJ2-5, with a tentative D call TRBD2 (6 bases). This CDR3 has 14 amino acids. The V end lost 4 bases, the J end lost 5 bases, and 14 bases lay between the germline ends. CDR1 is LNHDA, CDR2 SQIVND, per germline (reference sequence).

The rearrangement links TRBV25-1 to TRBJ1-5; possibly TRBD1 for D (6 bases). CDR3 length: 16 amino acids. Germline assignment: CDR1 MGHDK and CDR2 SYGVNS. Deletions cut 3 bases from V and 2 bases from J, with 14 bases between. The CDR3 sequence: CASSDGQGLGNQPQHF. CDR3 sequence (DNA): TGTGCCAGCAGTGACGGCCAGGGGTTGGGCAATCAGCCCCAGCATTTT.

This chain joins TRBV5-8 and TRBJ2-1; D is unresolved. The ends were cut back, 4 bases at V and 9 bases at J, with 5 bases in the middle. The CDR3 has 10 residues. Germline values: CDR1 SGHTS, CDR2 YDEGEE. DNA of the CDR3: TGTGCCAGCAGCGTGAGTGAGCAGTTCTTC. Amino acids: CASSVSEQFF. The full variable domain, completed using reference TRBV5-8 and TRBJ2-1, is EAGVTQSPTHLIKTRGQQATLRCSPISGHTSVYWYQQALGLGLQFLLWYDEGEERNRGNFPPRFSGRQFPNYSSELNVNALELEDSALYLCASSVSEQFFGPGTRLTVL.

The CDR3 reads CASSARTSGNNEQFF. As DNA, the CDR3 is TGTGCCAGCTCAGCCCGGACTAGCGGGAACAATGAGCAGTTCTTC. The chain carries TRBV18 and TRBJ2-1; 12 bases align to TRBD2. With V trimmed by 5 bases and J by 5 bases, 4 bases remained unmatched. The CDR3 has 15 amino acids. Germline V CDR1 and CDR2: KGHSH, LQKENI. Combining the CDR3 with reference TRBV18 and TRBJ2-1 gives the whole variable domain NAGVMQNPRHLVRRRGQEARLRCSPMKGHSHVYWYRQLPEEGLKFMVYLQKENIIDESGMPKERFSAEFPKEGPSILRIQQVVRGDSAAYFCASSARTSGNNEQFFGPGTRLTVL.

The DNA of the CDR3 is TGTGCCATTGGACAGGACCAGAACTATGGCTACACCTTC. Protein sequence: CAIGQDQNYGYTF. The chain couples TRBV10-3 to TRBJ1-2; 7 positions match TRBD1. The length of the CDR3 is 13 residues. Germline V lookup: CDR1 ENHRY, CDR2 SYGVKD. V lost 9 bases and J lost 2; bases outside the gene matches: 6.

In nucleotides, the CDR3 is TGTGCCAGCAGCGCCCGTGTGGGGGCCTCGGGTGGGAACACTGAAGCTTTCTTT. Its translation is CASSARVGASGGNTEAFF. This rearrangement joins TRBV21-1 to TRBJ1-1; no check of the table's D call, TRBD1, against the DNA was made. TRBV21-1 is recorded as a pseudogene. The CDR3 has 18 amino acids.

The chain employs TRBV9 and TRBJ2-1, with D possibly matching TRBD1 (5 bases). Trimming took 4 bases from V and 3 from J, leaving 17 bases between them. The CDR3 sequence is 16 residues long. Germline CDR1 reads SGDLS; CDR2 reads YYNGEE. The CDR3 bases are TGTGCCAGCAGCAGGGGTAGGGCCGCAAGCTACAATGAGCAGTTCTTC. Its protein product is CASSRGRAASYNEQFF.

The V call is TRBV9, the J call TRBJ1-1; D possibly corresponds to TRBD1 (6 bases). Germline assignment: CDR1 SGDLS and CDR2 YYNGEE. Between the trimmed V and J ends, which lost 1 base and 9 bases, there was a span of 13 bases. The length of the CDR3 is 13 residues. CDR3 protein: CASSVQEGDKAFF. The CDR3 nucleotides are TGTGCCAGCAGCGTACAAGAGGGGGACAAAGCTTTCTTT.

About this clone: Other DNA sequences within the sample encode an identical CDR3. The chain recombines TRBV19 with TRBJ2-5; 8 bases are shared with TRBD1. From germline, CDR1 is LNHDA and CDR2 SQIVND (reference sequence). This CDR3 contains 13 residues. V was pared by 5 bases and J by 5 bases, with 4 bases of the junction left unmatched. CDR3 sequence reads: CASSQGAGETQYF. The CDR3 DNA is TGTGCCAGTAGTCAGGGGGCCGGGGAGACCCAGTACTTC.